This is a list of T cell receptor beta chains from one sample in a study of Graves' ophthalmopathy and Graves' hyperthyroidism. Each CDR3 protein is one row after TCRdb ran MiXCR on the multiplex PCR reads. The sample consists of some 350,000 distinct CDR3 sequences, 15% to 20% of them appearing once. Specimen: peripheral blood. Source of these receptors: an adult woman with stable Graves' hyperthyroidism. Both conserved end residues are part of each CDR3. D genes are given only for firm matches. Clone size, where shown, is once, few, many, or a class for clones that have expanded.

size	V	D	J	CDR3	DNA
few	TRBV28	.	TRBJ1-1	CAIRVGLNTEAFF	TGTGCCATCAGGGTTGGGCTGAACACTGAAGCTTTCTTT
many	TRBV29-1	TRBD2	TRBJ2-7	CSVESWTSGNSYEQYF	TGCAGCGTTGAATCGTGGACTAGCGGGAACTCCTACGAGCAGTACTTC
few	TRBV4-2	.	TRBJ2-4	CASSQGNGRAEDIQYF	TGTGCCAGCAGCCAAGGGAACGGGAGAGCCGAGGACATTCAGTACTTC
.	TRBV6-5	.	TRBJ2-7	CASSYSKGRHEQYF	TGTGCCAGCAGTTACTCAAAGGGTCGCCACGAGCAGTACTTC
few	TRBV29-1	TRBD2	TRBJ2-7	CSTAGGPEEQYF	TGCAGCACAGCGGGAGGGCCGGAAGAGCAGTACTTC
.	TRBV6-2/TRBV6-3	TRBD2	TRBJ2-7	CASSYAREGNPYEQYF	TGTGCCAGCAGTTACGCGAGGGAGGGAAATCCCTACGAGCAGTACTTC
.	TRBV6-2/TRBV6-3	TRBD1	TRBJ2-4	CASSPGTGGKNIQYF	TGTGCCAGCAGCCCCGGGACAGGGGGCAAAAACATTCAGTACTTC
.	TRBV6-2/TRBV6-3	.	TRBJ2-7	CASSYSGPPERTASYEQYF	TGTGCCAGCAGTTACTCAGGACCCCCCGAAAGGACAGCTTCCTACGAGCAGTACTTC
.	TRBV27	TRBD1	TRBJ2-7	CASSLARTGREQYF	TGTGCCAGCAGTTTAGCGCGGACAGGGCGCGAGCAGTACTTC
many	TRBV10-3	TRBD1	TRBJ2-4	CAISQSQTGTGGVIQYF	TGTGCCATCAGCCAGAGCCAGACCGGGACAGGGGGCGTCATTCAGTACTTC
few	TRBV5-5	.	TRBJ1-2	CASSLVATDLYGYTF	TGTGCCAGCAGCTTGGTAGCTACAGACCTGTATGGCTACACCTTC
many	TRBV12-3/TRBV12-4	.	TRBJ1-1	CASSFWLPGRTEAFF	TGTGCCAGCAGTTTTTGGCTCCCTGGAAGGACTGAAGCTTTCTTT
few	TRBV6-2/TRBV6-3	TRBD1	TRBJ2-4	CASTDRGIAKNIKYF	TGTGCCAGCACGGACAGGGGGATAGCCAAAAACATTAAGTACTTC
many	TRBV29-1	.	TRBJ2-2	CSALKVGGFGELFF	TGCAGCGCCCTAAAGGTTGGGGGTTTCGGGGAGCTGTTTTTT
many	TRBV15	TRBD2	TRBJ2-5	CATSRALTSGRQETQYF	TGTGCCACCAGCAGGGCGTTAACTAGCGGGAGGCAAGAGACCCAGTACTTC
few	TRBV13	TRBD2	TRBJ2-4	CASLKAGVKNIQYF	TGTGCCAGCTTAAAGGCGGGGGTCAAAAACATTCAGTACTTC
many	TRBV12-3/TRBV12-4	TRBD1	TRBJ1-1	CASPGTGLGGNTEAFF	TGTGCCAGTCCCGGGACAGGCTTAGGAGGGAACACTGAAGCTTTCTTT
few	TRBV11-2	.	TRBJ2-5	CASSFGANSQETQYF	TGTGCCAGCAGCTTCGGAGCTAATTCCCAAGAGACCCAGTACTTC
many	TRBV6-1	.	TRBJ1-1	CASSPHVGRTEAFF	TGTGCCAGCAGTCCTCATGTGGGCCGCACTGAAGCTTTCTTT
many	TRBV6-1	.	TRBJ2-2	CASSEEGRGEAGELFF	TGTGCCAGCAGTGAAGAAGGCAGGGGGGAGGCCGGGGAGCTGTTTTTT
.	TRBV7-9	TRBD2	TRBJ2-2	CASSWGSGSAGELFF	TGTGCCAGCAGCTGGGGGAGCGGGAGTGCCGGGGAGCTGTTTTTT
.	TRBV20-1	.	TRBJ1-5	CSARNPPSNQPQHF	TGCAGTGCTAGAAACCCTCCGTCGAATCAGCCCCAGCATTTT
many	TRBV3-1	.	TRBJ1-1	CASGGGVRTEAFF	TGTGCCAGCGGAGGAGGGGTAAGGACTGAAGCTTTCTTT
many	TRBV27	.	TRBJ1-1	CASRPGVPTEAFF	TGTGCCAGCAGGCCGGGGGTGCCCACTGAAGCTTTCTTT
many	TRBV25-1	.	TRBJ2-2	CASSEMEGGSHSGELFF	TGTGCCAGCAGTGAAATGGAAGGTGGGAGTCACTCCGGGGAGCTGTTTTTT
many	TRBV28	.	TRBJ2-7	CASTSLAVAPEQYF	TGTGCCAGCACCTCGCTAGCCGTTGCTCCCGAGCAGTACTTC
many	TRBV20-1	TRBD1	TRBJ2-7	CSARDRKGQGRDEQYF	TGCAGTGCTAGGGACCGTAAGGGACAGGGGAGGGACGAGCAGTACTTC
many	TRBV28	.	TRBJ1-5	CASSLTFNQPQHF	TGTGCCAGCAGTCTAACCTTCAATCAGCCCCAGCATTTT
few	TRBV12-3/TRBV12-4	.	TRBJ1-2	CASALTDRNYGYTF	TGTGCCAGCGCCCTTACCGACAGGAACTATGGCTACACCTTC
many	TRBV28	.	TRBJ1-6	CASNPDSYNSPLHF	TGTGCCAGCAACCCTGACTCCTATAATTCACCCCTCCACTTT
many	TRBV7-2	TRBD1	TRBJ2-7	CASSLAGQGAYEQYF	TGTGCCAGCAGCTTAGCGGGACAGGGGGCCTACGAGCAGTACTTC
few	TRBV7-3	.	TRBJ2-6	CASSFRPASGANVLTF	TGTGCCAGCAGCTTTCGACCGGCCTCTGGGGCCAACGTCCTGACTTTC
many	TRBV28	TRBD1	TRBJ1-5	CASSARTGWDQPQHF	TGTGCCAGCAGTGCGAGGACAGGGTGGGACCAGCCCCAGCATTTT
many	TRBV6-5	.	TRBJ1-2	CASSYSWGPYGYTF	TGTGCCAGCAGTTACTCGTGGGGCCCCTATGGCTACACCTTC
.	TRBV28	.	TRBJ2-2	CASRNTPNTGELFF	TGTGCCAGCAGGAACACGCCAAACACCGGGGAGCTGTTTTTT
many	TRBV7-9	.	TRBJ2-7	CASSPGAPGGEQYF	TGTGCCAGCAGCCCAGGGGCCCCTGGGGGCGAGCAGTACTTC
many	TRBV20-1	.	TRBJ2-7	CSARDGRDLRIFEQYF	TGCAGTGCTAGAGATGGCAGGGACCTCCGAATATTCGAGCAGTACTTC
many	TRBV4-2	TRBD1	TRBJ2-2	CASSQAGTGYTTNTGELFF	TGTGCCAGCAGCCAAGCGGGGACAGGATACACGACGAACACCGGGGAGCTGTTTTTT
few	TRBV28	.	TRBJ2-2	CASSSLGRDPRNTGELFF	TGTGCCAGCAGTTCCTTGGGGCGAGATCCGAGAAACACCGGGGAGCTGTTTTTT
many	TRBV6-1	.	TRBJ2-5	CASSDRQRVVGRETQYF	TGTGCCAGCAGCGATCGACAGCGGGTGGTAGGTAGGGAGACCCAGTACTTC
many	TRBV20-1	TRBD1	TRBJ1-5	CSAYRDSSQPQHF	TGCAGTGCTTACCGGGACAGCAGTCAGCCCCAGCATTTT
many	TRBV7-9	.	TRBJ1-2	CASSPMSASGYGYTF	TGTGCCAGCAGCCCCATGTCGGCCAGTGGCTATGGCTACACCTTC
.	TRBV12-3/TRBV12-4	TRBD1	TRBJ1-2	CASRRQGASIYGYTF	TGTGCCAGCAGGAGACAGGGGGCAAGTATCTATGGCTACACCTTC
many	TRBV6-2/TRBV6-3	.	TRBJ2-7	CASSYPGGGERYYEQYF	TGTGCCAGCAGTTACCCCGGCGGAGGCGAGCGGTACTACGAGCAGTACTTC
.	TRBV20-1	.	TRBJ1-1	CSIRGDTEAFF	TGCAGCATAAGAGGGGACACTGAAGCCTTCTTT
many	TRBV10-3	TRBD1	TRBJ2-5	CAIGKDGTGRETQYF	TGTGCCATCGGGAAAGACGGGACAGGGAGGGAGACCCAGTACTTC
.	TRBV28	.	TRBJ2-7	CAVQRAASYEQYF	TGTGCAGTTCAGAGAGCGGCCTCCTACGAGCAGTACTTC
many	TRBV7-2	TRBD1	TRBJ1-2	CASSRDRGRYGYTF	TGTGCCAGCAGCAGGGACAGGGGGCGATATGGCTACACCTTC